Following are 2 T cell receptor beta chains from one sample sequenced in a study of CD8 T cells in Susac syndrome. Random hexamers served to reverse transcribe roughly 0.45 to 1 ug RNA. MiXCR, applied by TCRdb to the immunoSEQ multiplex PCR reads, yields one record per CDR3 protein. The sample has 55,000 to 70,000 distinct CDR3 sequences, just under 95% seen once. Sequenced sample: CD8+ T cells from PBMCs. The origin of the receptors is a human donor in good health.

The J gene is TRBJ2-1, the V gene TRBV14; D call uncertain. The CDR3 consists of 14 residues. Trimming cost V 6 bases and J 8 bases, with 17 bases left between them. CDR1 is SGHDN, CDR2 FVKESK, per germline. The CDR3 loop reads CASRPWVAADEQFF. DNA of the CDR3: TGTGCCAGCAGACCCTGGGTGGCTGCGGATGAGCAGTTCTTC.

This chain connects TRBV9 to TRBJ2-5; D possibly corresponds to TRBD2 (7 bases). Germline V gene lookup returns CDR1 SGDLS and CDR2 YYNGEE. The V and J ends lost 7 bases and 2 bases respectively, with 15 bases between them. The CDR3 is 14 residues long. CDR3 in amino acids: CASGGGEGQETQYF. The CDR3 nucleotides are TGTGCCAGCGGGGGCGGGGAGGGGCAAGAGACCCAGTACTTC.